The 17 T cell receptor beta chains presented below share a single source sample, sequenced in a study of early T cells in non-severe SARS-CoV-2 infection. TCRdb reprocessed the 5' RACE reads via MiXCR and lists one record per CDR3 protein. The sample has around 58,000 distinct CDR3 sequences, about 15% seen once. This specimen consisted of whole blood, obtained at baseline. These receptors all come from an adult who was a healthcare worker with PCR-confirmed SARS-CoV-2 infection or an uninfected control (not recorded which).

The sample holds a few counts of this clonotype. The chain joins TRBV6-5 to TRBJ2-3, with D possibly TRBD1 on 5 matching bases. This CDR3 is 16 amino acids long. The V gene lost 2 bases and the J gene lost 0 bases, with 12 bases spanning the gap. Germline CDR1 and CDR2: MNHEY and SVGAGI. CDR3 residues: CASSYRPTESTDTQYF. The CDR3 coding sequence is TGTGCCAGCAGTTACCGCCCGACAGAGAGCACAGATACGCAGTATTTT.

The genes are TRBV28 and TRBJ2-1, with 10 positions matching TRBD2. Germline V lookup: CDR1 MDHEN, CDR2 SYDVKM. V shed 6 bases, J shed 11 bases, and the junction held 7 bases outside the gene matches. The CDR3 consists of 13 residues. Written as DNA, the CDR3 is TGTGCCAGCAGAACTAGCGGGGCTATTCAGCAGTTCTTC. It yields the protein CASRTSGAIQQFF.

The table lists this clonotype with a few counts. The chain joins TRBV7-3 to TRBJ1-1, with a tentative D call TRBD1 (5 bases). The CDR3 runs to 14 residues. V was shortened by 5 bases and J by 1 base, with 11 bases between the two germline ends. Germline CDR1 SGHTA, CDR2 FQGTGA. CDR3 region: CASSAQGANTEAFF. The CDR3 DNA reads as TGTGCCAGCAGCGCCCAGGGAGCGAACACTGAAGCTTTCTTT.

The V gene is TRBV10-3, the J gene TRBJ2-3, with 7 nucleotides matching TRBD2. Germline loops: CDR1 ENHRY, CDR2 SYGVKD. Unmatched junction bases numbered 3, after V lost 2 bases and J lost 7 bases. The CDR3 runs 13 residues. CDR3 in amino acids: CAISEPGGNTQYF. CDR3 DNA sequence: TGTGCCATCAGTGAGCCGGGGGGAAATACGCAGTATTTT.

This clonotype is classed as medium-sized. The chain carries TRBV11-2 and TRBJ2-1, with D unclear. Germline V gene data show CDR1 as SGHAT and CDR2 as FQNNGV. The CDR3 contains 18 residues. V dropped 3 bases and J dropped 0 bases, with 18 bases sitting between them. DNA of the CDR3: TGTGCCAGCAGCTTGAGGCACTCGACTGAGAGCTCCTACAATGAGCAGTTCTTC. Residues: CASSLRHSTESSYNEQFF. Based on the CDR3 plus reference TRBV11-2 and TRBJ2-1, the full variable domain is EAGVAQSPRYKIIEKRQSVAFWCNPISGHATLYWYQQILGQGPKLLIQFQNNGVVDDSQLPKDRFSAERLKGVDSTLKIQPAKLEDSAVYLCASSLRHSTESSYNEQFFGPGTRLTVL.

This clonotype has at least ten counts. V gene TRBV4-1 combines with J gene TRBJ1-6, with D perhaps TRBD1 (5 bases). From germline, CDR1 is MGHRA and CDR2 YSYEKL. With 1 base removed from V and 6 bases from J, the gap between germline ends came to 7 bases. The CDR3 has 14 residues. In DNA form, the CDR3 reads TGCGCCAGCAGCCAAGGGGGACCTAATTCACCCCTCCACTTT. Translation gives CASSQGGPNSPLHF.

V and J are TRBV7-3 and TRBJ2-1; no reliable D call. CDR1 is SGHTA and CDR2 is FQGTGA in the germline V gene. V dropped 0 bases and J dropped 5 bases, with 5 bases sitting between them. This CDR3 region has 13 residues. The CDR3 here is CASSLTANNEQFF. The CDR3 nucleotides are TGTGCCAGCAGCTTAACCGCAAACAATGAGCAGTTCTTC.

The V call is TRBV11-2, the J call TRBJ2-3; perhaps TRBD1 as D (5 bases). CDR3 length: 14 residues. V lost 1 base, J lost 4 bases, and 9 bases lay in between. CDR1 is SGHAT and CDR2 is FQNNGV in the germline V gene. The CDR3 loop is CASSLVSRADTQYF. In nucleotides, the CDR3 is TGTGCCAGCAGCTTAGTTAGCAGGGCAGATACGCAGTATTTT.

The rearrangement joins TRBV28 to TRBJ2-7; D not resolved. Germline CDR1 reads MDHEN; CDR2 reads SYDVKM. There are 14 residues in the CDR3. V lost 2 bases, J lost 7 bases, and 15 bases lay in between. CDR3 sequence: CASSLIGNPGEQYF. The CDR3, as DNA: TGTGCCAGCAGTTTAATAGGAAACCCCGGGGAGCAGTACTTC.

The sample holds a few counts of this clonotype. This sequence joins TRBV28 and TRBJ2-7; 9 nucleotides line up with TRBD1. The germline CDR1 and CDR2 sequences are MDHEN and SYDVKM. The J segment lost 4 bases and the V segment lost 8 bases, leaving 12 bases of the junction unmatched. This CDR3 region has 15 residues. The DNA for the CDR3 is TGTGCCAGCTCAACTCCGGGACAGGGACTTTACGAGCAGTACTTC. It encodes CASSTPGQGLYEQYF.

The V and J genes are TRBV12-3 or TRBV12-4 and TRBJ2-5, with 10 positions matching TRBD2. Germline trimming cut 8 bases from V and 0 bases from J; bases unmatched to any gene: 6. The CDR3 runs 15 residues. CDR3 loop: CASAPSGGHQETQYF. The CDR3 nucleotides read TGTGCCAGCGCGCCTAGCGGGGGACACCAAGAGACCCAGTACTTC.

The chain joins TRBV12-3 or TRBV12-4 to TRBJ2-4, with D unresolved. Deletions cut 1 base from V and 6 bases from J, with 4 bases between. This CDR3 region has 12 residues. The CDR3 DNA sequence: TGTGCCAGCAGTTTAGGTTCAAACATTCAGTACTTC. Protein: CASSLGSNIQYF.

The chain recombines TRBV28 with TRBJ1-1, with 8 nucleotides matching TRBD1. Germline CDR1 is MDHEN and CDR2 is SYDVKM. J gave up 4 bases and V 6 bases, and 4 bases lay outside the gene matches. The CDR3 spans 13 residues. The CDR3 reads CASREQGGTEAFF. CDR3 nucleotide sequence: TGTGCCAGCAGGGAACAGGGGGGCACTGAAGCTTTCTTT.

The genes are TRBV15 and TRBJ2-3, with D hard to call. The CDR3 is made up of 13 amino acids. Germline CDR1 is LNHNV and CDR2 is YYDKDF (reference sequence). The ends were cut back, 0 bases at V and 5 bases at J, with 6 bases in the middle. The CDR3 bases are TGTGCCACCAGCAGAGACTGGGAAGATACGCAGTATTTT. As protein: CATSRDWEDTQYF. The whole variable domain, remainder taken from reference TRBV15 and TRBJ2-3, is DAMVIQNPRYQVTQFGKPVTLSCSQTLNHNVMYWYQQKSSQAPKLLFHYYDKDFNNEADTPDNFQSRRPNTSFCFLDIRSPGLGDTAMYLCATSRDWEDTQYFGPGTRLTVL.

A few counts support this clonotype. The V call is TRBV28, the J call TRBJ1-1; 7 bases fit TRBD1. Germline CDR1 and CDR2: MDHEN and SYDVKM. The length of the CDR3 is 13 residues. Unmatched junction bases numbered 9, after V lost 8 bases and J lost 6 bases. CDR3 residues: CASGKQGLPEAFF. DNA for the CDR3: TGTGCCAGCGGCAAACAGGGGCTACCTGAAGCTTTCTTT.

This clonotype occurred many times. This sequence joins TRBV5-1 and TRBJ2-2; D perhaps matches TRBD2 (6 bases). Trimming left V 4 bases short and J 0 bases short, with 10 bases between. The germline V gene has CDR1 SGHRS and CDR2 YFSETQ. CDR3 length equals 15 residues. CDR3 coding DNA: TGCGCCAGCAGCGCCCGACTAGCGAACACCGGGGAGCTGTTTTTT. It encodes CASSARLANTGELFF.

This clonotype was seen at least ten times. This chain links TRBV5-5 with TRBJ2-1, with D possibly TRBD1 on 5 matching bases. This CDR3 is 16 amino acids long. V was shortened by 4 bases and J by 4 bases, with 18 bases between the two germline ends. In germline, CDR1 is SGHKS, CDR2 YYEKEE (reference sequence). CDR3: CASSGRGQPLYNEQFF. In DNA, the CDR3 is TGTGCCAGCAGCGGGCGAGGACAACCTCTTTACAATGAGCAGTTCTTC.